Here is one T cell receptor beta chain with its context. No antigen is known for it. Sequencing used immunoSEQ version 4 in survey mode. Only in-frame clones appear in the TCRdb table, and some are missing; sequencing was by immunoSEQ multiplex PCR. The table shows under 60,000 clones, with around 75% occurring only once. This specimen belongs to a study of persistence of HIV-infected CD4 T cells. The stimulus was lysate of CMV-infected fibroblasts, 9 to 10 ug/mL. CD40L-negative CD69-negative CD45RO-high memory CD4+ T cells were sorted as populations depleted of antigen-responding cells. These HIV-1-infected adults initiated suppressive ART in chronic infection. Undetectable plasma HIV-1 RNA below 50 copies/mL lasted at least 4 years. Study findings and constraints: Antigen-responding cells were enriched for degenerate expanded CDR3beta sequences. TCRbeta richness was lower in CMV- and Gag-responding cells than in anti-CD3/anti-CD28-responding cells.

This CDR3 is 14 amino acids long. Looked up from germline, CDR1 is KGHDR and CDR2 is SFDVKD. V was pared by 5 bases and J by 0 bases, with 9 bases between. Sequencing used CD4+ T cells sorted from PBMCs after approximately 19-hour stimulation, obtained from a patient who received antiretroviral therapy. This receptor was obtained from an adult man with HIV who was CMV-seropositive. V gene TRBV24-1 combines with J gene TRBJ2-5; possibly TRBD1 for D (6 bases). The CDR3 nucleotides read TGTGCCACCAGTGGGGCAGGGGACCAAGAGACCCAGTACTTC. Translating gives CATSGAGDQETQYF.